A single sample is the source of the 5 T cell receptor beta chains below, sequenced in a study of a mutant IDH1 vaccine in newly diagnosed glioma. Assay used: immunoSEQ multiplex PCR; TCRdb lists only in-frame clones, some missing. The repertoire includes tens of thousands of clones, roughly 82% of them detected once, and 3.1% sits in the top ten. Indicated time point: week 5, during vaccination. What each vaccine dose contained was 300 ug of mutant IDH1 20-mer peptide, accompanied by topical imiquimod. These receptors are not linked to any known antigen. Sequencing was performed on PBMCs, taken from a glioma patient whose treatment included an IDH1 peptide vaccine. Receptors were obtained from a woman younger than 35 with glioma. Some clones in this sample may be carry-over from other donors' samples.

This clone was seen once. V and J are TRBV29-1 and TRBJ2-3, with D maybe TRBD1 (5 bases). V dropped 4 bases and J dropped 2 bases, with 10 bases sitting between them. The CDR3 covers 13 residues. The germline gives CDR1 SQVTM, CDR2 ANQGSEA. CDR3 sequence: CSVVRQFTDTQYF. The DNA for the CDR3 is TGCAGCGTTGTTAGACAGTTCACAGATACGCAGTATTTT.

Note on this clone: The sample contains more than one DNA sequence encoding this CDR3. The genes are TRBV9 and TRBJ1-1; D is unclear. V was clipped by 0 bases and J by 0 bases, with 3 bases between them. Germline V gives CDR1 SGDLS, CDR2 YYNGEE. The CDR3 is 13 residues long. The CDR3 region has the DNA TGTGCCAGCAGCGTAGGGATGAACACTGAAGCTTTCTTT. It specifies CASSVGMNTEAFF.

The CDR3 spells CASSPGQDYNEQFF. The CDR3 DNA sequence: TGCGCCAGCAGCCCGGGACAGGACTACAATGAGCAGTTCTTC. V is TRBV4-3 and J is TRBJ2-1; 8 bases are a match to TRBD1. Trimming removed 4 bases from V and 3 bases from J; junction bases left unmatched: 2. CDR1 and CDR2 (germline): LGHNA, YSLEER. This CDR3 has 14 amino acids.

This rearrangement joins TRBV7-9 to TRBJ1-2; D gene uncertain. CDR1 is SEHNR, CDR2 FQNEAQ, per germline (reference sequence). Trimming took off 5 bases at V and 7 bases at J, with 14 bases between the two ends. This CDR3 is 13 amino acids long. The CDR3, as DNA: TGTGCCAGCAGCACGCAGCCCAAGGTTGGCTACACCTTC. It is translated as CASSTQPKVGYTF.

The chain joins TRBV7-2 to TRBJ1-2; D call uncertain. The CDR3 sequence is 13 residues long. The ends were cut back, 5 bases at V and 7 bases at J, with 14 bases in the middle. The germline gives CDR1 SGHTA, CDR2 FQGNSA. The CDR3 sequence is CASSRNPAAGYTF. Here the CDR3 DNA reads TGTGCCAGCAGCCGAAACCCAGCCGCTGGCTACACCTTC.